Below, 18 T cell receptor beta chains from the same sample are listed, as sequenced in a study of T cells in Graves' hyperthyroidism and ophthalmopathy. Amplification targeted TCR beta CDR3 regions from RNA transcripts. The TCR CDR3 was amplified in a first-round RT-PCR using the HTBI primer set. TCRdb re-derived calls from the multiplex PCR reads in MiXCR, one entry per CDR3 protein. This table has some 460,000 distinct CDR3 sequences, 15% to 18% appearing once. Material: blood. These receptors originate from a woman aged 18-29 years with Graves' hyperthyroidism.

In this sample, this clonotype turned up many times. CDR3 region: CASSVAGGTYNEQFF. In nucleotides, the CDR3 is TGTGCCAGCAGCGTAGCAGGGGGAACCTACAATGAGCAGTTCTTC. The chain uses TRBV9 and TRBJ2-1, with 7 bases identical to TRBD1. V lost 0 bases, J lost 2 bases, and 2 bases stayed unmatched. In germline, CDR1 is SGDLS, CDR2 YYNGEE. This CDR3 contains 15 residues.

This clonotype was seen more than once but under ten times. At one of its ends the junction is not consistent with the germline gene, which may arise from a read error. The J gene is TRBJ2-1, the V gene TRBV20-1; TRBD2 aligns across 9 bases. The CDR3 is 14 amino acids. The germline V gene has CDR1 DFQATT and CDR2 SNEGSKA (reference sequence). CDR3 DNA sequence: TGCAGTGCTACGCGCGGGGGGGCGAAAAATGGGCAGTTCTTC. This sequence encodes CSATRGGAKNGQFF.

This clonotype was counted a few times. This may stem from a read error, because a much larger clone lies one nucleotide away. The V gene is TRBV2, the J gene TRBJ1-4; D is uncertain. The CDR3 is 14 amino acids. Germline CDR1 and CDR2: SNHLY and FYNNEI. The CDR3 DNA reads TGTGGCAGCAGCGCGCAATCAACTAATGAAAAACTGTTTTTT. It is translated as CGSSAQSTNEKLFF.

This clonotype was picked up many times. The V and J genes are TRBV7-9 and TRBJ2-3; 7 bases are shared with TRBD2. This CDR3 is built from 16 residues. From germline, CDR1 is SEHNR and CDR2 FQNEAQ (reference sequence). The V segment lost 3 bases and the J segment 8 bases; nucleotides outside the gene matches: 14. The CDR3 DNA follows: TGTGCCAGCAGCTTTCTCCTAAGCGGGGCTGGTCGTACGCAGTATTTT. It is translated as CASSFLLSGAGRTQYF.

This clonotype has ten or more counts. The chain joins TRBV5-1 to TRBJ1-1; the match to TRBD1 covers 7 bases. The CDR3 runs 15 residues. The V gene end was trimmed by 5 bases and the J gene end by 1 base; junction bases not matched to a gene: 8. Germline values: CDR1 SGHRS, CDR2 YFSETQ. CDR3 in amino acids: CASRKAGQENTEAFF. The CDR3 DNA sequence: TGCGCCAGCAGAAAGGCCGGACAGGAGAACACTGAAGCTTTCTTT. Filled out from reference TRBV5-1 and TRBJ1-1, the complete variable domain reads KAGVTQTPRYLIKTRGQQVTLSCSPISGHRSVSWYQQTPGQGLQFLFEYFSETQRNKGNFPGRFSGRQFSNSRSEMNVSTLELGDSALYLCASRKAGQENTEAFFGQGTRLTVV.

This clonotype was observed a few times. The chain couples TRBV5-5 to TRBJ2-7; D is undetermined. There are 17 residues in the CDR3. V gave up 2 bases and J gave up 4 bases, with 22 bases separating them. Germline V gene data show CDR1 as SGHKS and CDR2 as YYEKEE (reference sequence). CDR3 in DNA: TGTGCCAGCAGCTTTTCCGCGACGTGGGCTGACGTTTACGAGCAGTACTTC. This codes for CASSFSATWADVYEQYF.

The sample holds many counts of this clonotype. V gene TRBV28 combines with J gene TRBJ1-5; a possible D gene is TRBD1 (5 bases). Germline V gives CDR1 MDHEN, CDR2 SYDVKM. V lost 7 bases and J 0 bases, leaving 13 bases between the germline ends. This CDR3 has 15 residues. The CDR3 bases are TGTGCCAGCATACAGGACACCTATAGCAATCAGCCCCAGCATTTT. Its translation: CASIQDTYSNQPQHF.

This clonotype was seen many times. The chain is built from TRBV12-3 or TRBV12-4 and TRBJ1-6; D is unresolved. V shed 3 bases and J shed 9 bases, with 12 bases lying between them. This CDR3 is 14 amino acids long. Here the CDR3 reads CASSLFQEGSPLHF. The CDR3 region has the DNA TGTGCCAGCAGTTTGTTCCAGGAGGGTTCACCCCTCCACTTT.

The chain combines TRBV2 with TRBJ1-1, with D perhaps TRBD1 (5 bases). Germline V gene data show CDR1 as SNHLY and CDR2 as FYNNEI. The CDR3 consists of 14 residues. Between the trimmed V and J ends, which lost 3 bases and 1 base, there was a span of 9 bases. CDR3 residues: CASSDLGENTEAFF. The CDR3 DNA reads TGTGCCAGCAGTGATCTGGGGGAGAACACTGAAGCTTTCTTT.

The CDR3 DNA sequence: TGTGCCAGCGGGTCGGAATATAGCAATCAGCCCCAGCATTTT. It is translated as CASGSEYSNQPQHF. This sequence joins TRBV28 and TRBJ1-5, with unresolved D. V dropped 8 bases and J dropped 0 bases, with 11 bases sitting between them. There are 14 residues in the CDR3. Germline V gene lookup returns CDR1 MDHEN and CDR2 SYDVKM.

This clonotype was counted at least ten times. The gene calls are TRBV12-5 and TRBJ2-5; 8 bases line up with TRBD2. The CDR3 runs 17 residues. With V trimmed by 6 bases and J by 1 base, 13 bases remained unmatched. Germline assignment: CDR1 LGHNT and CDR2 FRNRAP. The CDR3 DNA is TGTGCTAGTGGACCGAACGGACGGGAGGGGAGCCAAGAGACCCAGTACTTC. Amino acid sequence: CASGPNGREGSQETQYF.

This clonotype was counted between two and nine times. This rearrangement joins TRBV11-1 to TRBJ1-1; D gene ambiguous. Trimming shortened V by 6 bases and J by 2 bases, and 4 bases separated the two germline ends. CDR3 length: 11 amino acids. CDR1 is SGHAT and CDR2 is FQDESV in the germline V gene (reference sequence). CDR3 DNA sequence: TGTGCCAGCAGAAAAAACACTGAAGCTTTCTTT. Its protein product is CASRKNTEAFF.

This chain links TRBV4-1 with TRBJ1-6; D is uncertain. Trimming stripped 1 base from V and 10 bases from J, with 8 bases between. Germline CDR1 MGHRA, CDR2 YSYEKL. The CDR3 runs to 13 residues. The CDR3 nucleotides are TGCGCCAGCAGCCAAGTTATAAGGTCACCCCTCCACTTT. Translating gives CASSQVIRSPLHF.

The gene calls are TRBV29-1 and TRBJ1-4, with TRBD1 matching 10 bases. Germline V gene sequence: CDR1 SQVTM, CDR2 ANQGSEA. Unmatched junction bases numbered 9, after V lost 7 bases and J lost 7 bases. The CDR3 extends over 14 amino acids. CDR3: CSARQGTGAEKLFF. The DNA of the CDR3 is TGCAGCGCCCGCCAAGGGACAGGGGCTGAAAAACTGTTTTTT.

This clonotype was seen repeatedly, ten times or more. The rearrangement joins TRBV15 to TRBJ1-5; D unresolved. Germline V gives CDR1 LNHNV, CDR2 YYDKDF (reference sequence). This CDR3 has 15 amino acids. Trimming removed 3 bases from V and 2 bases from J, with 11 bases in between. This chain's CDR3 is CATSRGGWGNQPQHF. In DNA, the CDR3 is TGTGCCACCAGCAGGGGCGGGTGGGGCAATCAGCCCCAGCATTTT.

The sample holds many counts of this clonotype. The V call is TRBV7-9, the J call TRBJ1-2, with D perhaps TRBD1 (6 bases). The CDR3 contains 16 residues. The V end was cut by 6 bases, the J end by 4 bases, with 21 bases between. From germline, CDR1 is SEHNR and CDR2 FQNEAQ (reference sequence). The CDR3 DNA is TGTGCCAGCAGACAACTCTCAGGGGTATCGGGCTATGGCTACACCTTC. It encodes CASRQLSGVSGYGYTF. The whole variable domain, remainder taken from reference TRBV7-9 and TRBJ1-2, is DTGVSQNPRHKITKRGQNVTFRCDPISEHNRLYWYRQTLGQGPEFLTYFQNEAQLEKSRLLSDRFSAERPKGSFSTLEIQRTEQGDSAMYLCASRQLSGVSGYGYTFGSGTRLTVV.

In this sample, this clonotype turned up many times. The chain links TRBV2 to TRBJ2-2; D ambiguous. This CDR3 spans 13 amino acids. Trimming took off 4 bases at V and 6 bases at J, with 9 bases between the two ends. Germline assignment: CDR1 SNHLY and CDR2 FYNNEI. CDR3 coding DNA: TGTGCCAGCAGTGCGAGCGAATCCGGGGAGCTGTTTTTT. This sequence encodes CASSASESGELFF. Full variable domain (rest looked up from reference TRBV2 and TRBJ2-2): EPEVTQTPSHQVTQMGQEVILRCVPISNHLYFYWYRQILGQKVEFLVSFYNNEISEKSEIFDDQFSVERPDGSNFTLKIRSTKLEDSAMYFCASSASESGELFFGEGSRLTVL.

The rearrangement uses TRBV29-1 and TRBJ2-1; 13 positions agree with TRBD2. V dropped 0 bases and J dropped 8; count of bases not matched to a gene: 1. Germline CDR1 and CDR2: SQVTM and ANQGSEA. The CDR3 length is 14 residues. The DNA of the CDR3 is TGCAGCGTTGAAGAACTAGCGGGAGGGGATGAGCAGTTCTTC. Translating gives CSVEELAGGDEQFF.